This T cell receptor beta chain was identified in a study of cytomegalovirus exposure and HLA in healthy donors. Turning to this clone: Its antigen is unknown.

Study-level points and caveats: Researchers left out some V segments, among them TRBV6-2 and TRBV6-3, as indistinguishable. In a later analysis, V- and J-gene trimming of beta chains associated with a DCLRE1C missense variant, replicated independently. In a later analysis, across HLA loci, associated TCR counts were highest for DRB1, lowest for HLA-C. The productive fraction for most TCR beta V segments was about 90% or about 30% in an earlier analysis.

CDR1 is ENHRY and CDR2 is SYGVKD in the germline V gene. CDR3 length: 15 residues. V lost 6 bases, J lost 2 bases, and 7 bases stayed unmatched. PCR primers comprised 60 Vbeta and 13 Jbeta primers. The repertoire was sequenced with immunoSEQ multiplex PCR; TCRdb's copy has only in-frame clones and lacks some. The sample holds more than 90,000 clones, 65% to 80% seen once. The sequenced sample consisted of PBMCs. The TCR originated in a human donor in good health. The chain combines TRBV10-3 with TRBJ2-5, with 9 positions matching TRBD1. The CDR3 protein is CAIRRGQGTQETQYF. The CDR3 bases are TGTGCCATCAGAAGGGGACAGGGAACTCAAGAGACCCAGTACTTC.